This TCR beta chain was profiled in a study of monozygotic twins with inflammatory bowel disease. Unfractionated whole blood yielded total RNA, and T cells were not sorted. Of note for this clonotype: The antigen remains unidentified.

Germline V gives CDR1 LGHDT, CDR2 YNNKEL (reference sequence). The CDR3 consists of 13 residues. cDNA was made in eight separate reactions per sample. Using the 5' RACE reads, TCRdb records one entry per CDR3 protein without DNA. The sample has fewer than 200,000 distinct CDR3 sequences; the top ten hold roughly 2.4%. Study outcomes and limitations: Clonotypes shared with others were fewer in IBD patients than in healthy twins, especially with disease activity. Healthy co-twins showed greater TCRbeta diversity (inverse Simpson) than IBD patients.

The TCR comes from a human donor with ulcerative colitis or Crohn's disease, or a healthy co-twin of an affected twin (not recorded which). The chain uses TRBV3-1 and TRBJ1-2; as DNA is missing, the TRBD1 call by TCRdb cannot be tested. The specimen sequenced was blood. The CDR3 sequence is CASSQDEKGHLWF. The full variable domain, rest sourced from reference TRBV3-1 and TRBJ1-2, is DTAVSQTPKYLVTQMGNDKSIKCEQNLGHDTMYWYKQDSKKFLKIMFSYNNKELIINETVPNRFSPKSPDKAHLNLHINSLELGDSAVYFCASSQDEKGHLWFGSGTRLTVV.